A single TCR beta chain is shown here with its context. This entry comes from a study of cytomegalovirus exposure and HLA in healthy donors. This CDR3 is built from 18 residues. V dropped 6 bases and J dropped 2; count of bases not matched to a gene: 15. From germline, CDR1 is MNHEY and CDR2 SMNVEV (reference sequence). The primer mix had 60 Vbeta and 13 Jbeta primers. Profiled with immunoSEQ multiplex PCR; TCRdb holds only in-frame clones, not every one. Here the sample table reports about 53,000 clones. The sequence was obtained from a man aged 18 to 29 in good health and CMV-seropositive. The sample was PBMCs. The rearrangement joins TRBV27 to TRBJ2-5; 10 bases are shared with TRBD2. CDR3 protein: CASRPGLAANNLQETQYF. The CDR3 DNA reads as TGTGCCAGCAGGCCTGGACTAGCGGCTAACAACTTACAAGAGACCCAGTACTTC.